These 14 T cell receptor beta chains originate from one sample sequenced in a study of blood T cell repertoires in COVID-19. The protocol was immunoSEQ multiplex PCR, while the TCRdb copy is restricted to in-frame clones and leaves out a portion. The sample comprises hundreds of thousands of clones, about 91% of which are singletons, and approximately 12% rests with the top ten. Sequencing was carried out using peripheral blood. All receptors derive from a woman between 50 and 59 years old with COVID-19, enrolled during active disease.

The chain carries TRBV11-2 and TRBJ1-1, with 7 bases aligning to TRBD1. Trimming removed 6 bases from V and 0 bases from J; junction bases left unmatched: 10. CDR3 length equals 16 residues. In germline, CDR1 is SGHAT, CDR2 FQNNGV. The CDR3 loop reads CASSLQPGQMNTEAFF. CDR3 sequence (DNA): TGTGCCAGCAGTCTCCAACCGGGACAGATGAACACTGAAGCTTTCTTT.

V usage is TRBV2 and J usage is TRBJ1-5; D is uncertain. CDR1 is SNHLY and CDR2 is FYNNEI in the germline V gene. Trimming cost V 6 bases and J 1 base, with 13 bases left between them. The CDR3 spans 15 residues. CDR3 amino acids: CASSRSGFSNQPQHF. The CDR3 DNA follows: TGTGCCAGCAGCCGCAGCGGGTTCAGCAATCAGCCCCAGCATTTT.

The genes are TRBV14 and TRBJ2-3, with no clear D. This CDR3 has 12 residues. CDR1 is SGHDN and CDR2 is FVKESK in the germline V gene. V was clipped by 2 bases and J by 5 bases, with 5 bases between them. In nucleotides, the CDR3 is TGTGCCAGCAGCCAAATCCGAGATACGCAGTATTTT. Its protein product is CASSQIRDTQYF.

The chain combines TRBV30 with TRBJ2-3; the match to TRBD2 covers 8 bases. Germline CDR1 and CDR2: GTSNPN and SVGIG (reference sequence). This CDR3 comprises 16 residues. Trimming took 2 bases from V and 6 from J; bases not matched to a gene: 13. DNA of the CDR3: TGTGCCTGGAGTCCACTCAGCGGGGGAACCTGGGATACGCAGTATTTT. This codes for CAWSPLSGGTWDTQYF.

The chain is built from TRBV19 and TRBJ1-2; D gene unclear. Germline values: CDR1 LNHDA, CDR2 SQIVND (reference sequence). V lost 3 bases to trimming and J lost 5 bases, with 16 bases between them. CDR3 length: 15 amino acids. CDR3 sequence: CASSMGYGGRYGYTF. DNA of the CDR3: TGTGCCAGTAGTATGGGGTACGGAGGGCGGTATGGCTACACCTTC.

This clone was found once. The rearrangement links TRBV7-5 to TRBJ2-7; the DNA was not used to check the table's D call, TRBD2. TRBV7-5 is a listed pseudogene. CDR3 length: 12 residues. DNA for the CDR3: TGTGCCAGCAGCTTAATCGAGGACGAGCAGTACTTC. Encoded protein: CASSLIEDEQYF.

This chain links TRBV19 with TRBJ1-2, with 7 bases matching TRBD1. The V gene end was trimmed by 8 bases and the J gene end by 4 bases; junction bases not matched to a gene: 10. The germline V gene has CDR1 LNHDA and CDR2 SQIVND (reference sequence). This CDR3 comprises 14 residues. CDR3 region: CASAFRDRPYGYTF. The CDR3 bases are TGTGCCAGTGCATTCCGGGACAGACCCTATGGCTACACCTTC. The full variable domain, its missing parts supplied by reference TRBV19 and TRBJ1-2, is DGGITQSPKYLFRKEGQNVTLSCEQNLNHDAMYWYRQDPGQGLRLIYYSQIVNDFQKGDIAEGYSVSREKKESFPLTVTSAQKNPTAFYLCASAFRDRPYGYTFGSGTRLTVV.

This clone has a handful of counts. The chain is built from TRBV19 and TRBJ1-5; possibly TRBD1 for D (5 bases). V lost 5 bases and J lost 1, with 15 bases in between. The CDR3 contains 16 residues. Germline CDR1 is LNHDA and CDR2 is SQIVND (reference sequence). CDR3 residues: CASSPNGGGSNQPQHF. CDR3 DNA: TGTGCCAGTAGTCCCAATGGGGGGGGGAGCAATCAGCCCCAGCATTTT.

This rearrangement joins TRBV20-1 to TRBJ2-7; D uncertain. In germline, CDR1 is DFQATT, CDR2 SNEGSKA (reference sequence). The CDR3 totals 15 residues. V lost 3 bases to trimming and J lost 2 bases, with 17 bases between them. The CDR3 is CSASPPVGITYEQYF. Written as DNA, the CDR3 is TGCAGTGCTAGTCCCCCCGTGGGCATAACCTACGAGCAGTACTTC.

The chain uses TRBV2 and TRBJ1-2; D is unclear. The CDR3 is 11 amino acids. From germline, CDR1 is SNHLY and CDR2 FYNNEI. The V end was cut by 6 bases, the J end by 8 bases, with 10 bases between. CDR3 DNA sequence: TGTGCCAGCAGGGACTTAAAGGGCTACACCTTC. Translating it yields CASRDLKGYTF.

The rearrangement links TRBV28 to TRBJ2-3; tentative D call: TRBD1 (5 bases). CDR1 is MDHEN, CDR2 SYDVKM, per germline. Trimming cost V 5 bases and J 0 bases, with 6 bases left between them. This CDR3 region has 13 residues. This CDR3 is CASSGASTDTQYF. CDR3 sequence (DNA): TGTGCCAGCAGTGGGGCGAGCACAGATACGCAGTATTTT.

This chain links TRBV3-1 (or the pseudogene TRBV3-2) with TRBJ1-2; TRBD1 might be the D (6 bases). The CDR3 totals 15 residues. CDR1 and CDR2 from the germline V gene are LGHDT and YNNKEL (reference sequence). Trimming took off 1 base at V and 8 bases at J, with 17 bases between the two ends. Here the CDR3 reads CASSQAGGGAGGYTF. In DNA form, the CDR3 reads TGTGCCAGCAGCCAAGCGGGGGGCGGGGCAGGCGGCTACACCTTC.

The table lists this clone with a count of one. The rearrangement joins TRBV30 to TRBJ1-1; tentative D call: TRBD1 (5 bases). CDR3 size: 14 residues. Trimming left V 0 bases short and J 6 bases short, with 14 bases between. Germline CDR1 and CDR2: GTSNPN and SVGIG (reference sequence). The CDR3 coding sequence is TGTGCCTGGAGTGTACTACCCAGGGATTCTGAAGCTTTCTTT. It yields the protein CAWSVLPRDSEAFF.

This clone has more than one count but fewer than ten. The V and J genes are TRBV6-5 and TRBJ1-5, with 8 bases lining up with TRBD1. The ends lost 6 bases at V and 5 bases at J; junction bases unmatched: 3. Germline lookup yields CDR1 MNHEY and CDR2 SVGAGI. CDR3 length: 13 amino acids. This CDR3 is CASSWDRYQPQHF. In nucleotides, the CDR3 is TGTGCCAGCAGCTGGGACAGGTATCAGCCCCAGCATTTT.